The 6 T cell receptor beta chains reported below all come from one sample, sequenced in a study of identical twins (dated by TCRdb to 2016 to 2018). To prepare the library, 5' RACE was applied. TCRdb lists the instrument as Illumina HiSeq 2000. TCRdb ran its own pipeline on the public reads, namely fastp trimming at Q25 and MiXCR clone calling, and kept in-frame beta chains. Rows are unified per CDR3 protein, each entry keeping the most common DNA and genes. Across this sample there are roughly 690,000 distinct CDR3 sequences, with over 5% seen only once. The ten largest clonotypes hold roughly 2% of the sample. Sequenced material: naive T cells sorted from blood. According to the study, the label for this sample's cell subset or site signals: cells isolated with a human naive T-cell isolation kit. The receptors were gathered from a man in his late teens or twenties in good health.

With respect to this clonotype: This may arise from a read error, as a much more abundant clone is one base away. The rearrangement uses TRBV9 and TRBJ2-1; D could derive from TRBD1 or TRBD2 (5 bases each). Germline-derived CDR1 and CDR2 are SGDLS and YYNGEE. The CDR3 is 18 residues long. CDR3: CACSASGTVSPSQYEQFF. The CDR3 DNA is TGTGCCTGCAGCGCTTCCGGGACCGTCTCTCCGTCACAATACGAGCAGTTCTTC.

The table lists this clonotype with many counts. The chain carries TRBV20-1 and TRBJ2-1; TRBD2 aligns across 10 bases. Germline V gene data show CDR1 as DFQATT and CDR2 as SNEGSKA (reference sequence). Losses at the gene ends were 6 bases for V and 3 bases for J; bases not matched to a gene: 5. The CDR3 runs 14 residues. CDR3 region: CSAQSGRDYNEQFF. CDR3 DNA: TGCAGTGCCCAAAGCGGGAGGGACTACAATGAGCAGTTCTTC.

The table lists this clonotype with many counts. This chain uses TRBV12-3 or TRBV12-4 with TRBJ1-1; D gene unclear. The CDR3 is made up of 15 amino acids. Trimming cost V 3 bases and J 1 base, with 12 bases left between them. For the CDR3, the DNA is TGTGCCAGCAGTTTGTTGTTAGGAGAGAACACTGAAGCTTTCTTT. Residues: CASSLLLGENTEAFF.

This clonotype was found a few times. The V and J genes are TRBV5-1 and TRBJ2-2, with D unresolved. Germline loops: CDR1 SGHRS, CDR2 YFSETQ. The CDR3 contains 14 residues. V gave up 0 bases and J gave up 7 bases, with 10 bases separating them. The CDR3 nucleotides are TGCGCCAGCAGCTTGGATTACAGTCGCGGGGAGCTGTTTTTT. Translation gives CASSLDYSRGELFF.

V gene TRBV12-3 or TRBV12-4 combines with J gene TRBJ2-5, with 11 nucleotides matching TRBD2. Trimming cost V 2 bases and J 5 bases; bases outside gene matches: 4. This CDR3 spans 15 amino acids. CDR3 bases: TGTGCCAGCAGTTTAACTAGCGGGAGTAGGGAGACCCAGTACTTC. Protein product: CASSLTSGSRETQYF.

This clonotype appeared many times. The V gene is TRBV9, the J gene TRBJ1-4, with 7 nucleotides matching TRBD1. The trim removed 0 bases at V and 5 bases at J, leaving 4 bases unmatched. The germline gives CDR1 SGDLS, CDR2 YYNGEE. The CDR3 extends over 15 amino acids. The CDR3 coding sequence is TGTGCCAGCAGCGTAGGGGACAGTATAAATGAAAAACTGTTTTTT. This encodes CASSVGDSINEKLFF.